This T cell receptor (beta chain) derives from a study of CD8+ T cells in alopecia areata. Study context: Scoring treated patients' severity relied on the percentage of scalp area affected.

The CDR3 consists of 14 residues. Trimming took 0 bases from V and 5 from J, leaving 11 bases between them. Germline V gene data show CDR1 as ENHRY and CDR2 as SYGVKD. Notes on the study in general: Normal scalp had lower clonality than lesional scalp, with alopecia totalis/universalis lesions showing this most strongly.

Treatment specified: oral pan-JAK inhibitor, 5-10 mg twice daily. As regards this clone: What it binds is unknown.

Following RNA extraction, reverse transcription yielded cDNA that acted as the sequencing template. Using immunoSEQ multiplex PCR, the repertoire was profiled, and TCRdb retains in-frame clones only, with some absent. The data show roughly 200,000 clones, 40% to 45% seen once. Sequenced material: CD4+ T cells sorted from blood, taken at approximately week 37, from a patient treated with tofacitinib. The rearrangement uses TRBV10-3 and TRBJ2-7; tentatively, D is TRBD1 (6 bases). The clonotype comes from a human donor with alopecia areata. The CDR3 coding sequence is TGTGCCATCAGTGAGTCGGCAGGGGCCCACGAGCAGTACTTC. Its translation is CAISESAGAHEQYF.